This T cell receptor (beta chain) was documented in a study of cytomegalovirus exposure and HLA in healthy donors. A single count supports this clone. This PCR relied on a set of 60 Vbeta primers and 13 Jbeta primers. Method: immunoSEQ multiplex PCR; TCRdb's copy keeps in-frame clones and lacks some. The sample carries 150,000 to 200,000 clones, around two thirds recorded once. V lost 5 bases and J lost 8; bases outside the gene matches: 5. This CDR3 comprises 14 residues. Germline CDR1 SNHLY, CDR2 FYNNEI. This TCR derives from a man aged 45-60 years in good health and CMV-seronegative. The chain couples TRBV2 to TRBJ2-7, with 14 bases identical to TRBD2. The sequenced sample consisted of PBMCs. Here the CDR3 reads CASSLTSGGAKQYF. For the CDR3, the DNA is TGTGCCAGCAGTCTGACTAGCGGGGGGGCAAAGCAGTACTTC.